The clone carrying this T cell receptor (beta chain) was recorded only once. Germline lookup yields CDR1 SGHVS and CDR2 FNYEAQ. This CDR3 spans 14 amino acids. V was shortened by 1 base and J by 5 bases, with 12 bases between the two germline ends. TCRdb's table, derived via immunoSEQ multiplex PCR, lists solely in-frame clones and lacks some. The table includes 60,000 to 90,000 clones, just under 95% detected once. This specimen comes from a study of technical replicates of blood from a few donors. The sample comprised T cells isolated from PBMCs. The origin of this receptor is a human donor in good health. This chain uses TRBV7-6 with TRBJ2-7; D perhaps matches TRBD1 (7 bases). The CDR3 DNA reads TGTGCCAGCAGCTTAGACAGGGGAGGCCACGAGCAGTACTTC. Residues: CASSLDRGGHEQYF.